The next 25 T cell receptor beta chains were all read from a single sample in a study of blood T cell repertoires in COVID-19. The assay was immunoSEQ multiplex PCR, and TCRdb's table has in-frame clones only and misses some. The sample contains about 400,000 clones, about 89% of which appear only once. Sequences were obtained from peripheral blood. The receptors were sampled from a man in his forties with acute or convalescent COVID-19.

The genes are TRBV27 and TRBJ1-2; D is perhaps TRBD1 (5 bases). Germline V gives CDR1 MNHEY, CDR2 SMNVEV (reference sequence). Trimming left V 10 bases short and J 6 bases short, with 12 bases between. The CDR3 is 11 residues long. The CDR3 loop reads CATRAGDGYTF. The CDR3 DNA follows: TGTGCCACCAGGGCGGGGGATGGCTACACCTTC.

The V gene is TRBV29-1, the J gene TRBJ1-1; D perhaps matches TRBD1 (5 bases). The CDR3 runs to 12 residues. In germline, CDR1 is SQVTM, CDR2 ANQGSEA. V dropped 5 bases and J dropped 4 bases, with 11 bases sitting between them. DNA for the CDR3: TGCAGCGTTAGGACAAAATCCACTGAAGCTTTCTTT. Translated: CSVRTKSTEAFF.

CDR3 in DNA: TGTGCCAGCAGCTCCACCGCAGGGACTGAAGCTTTCTTT. Translated, it gives CASSSTAGTEAFF. The rearrangement links TRBV11-3 to TRBJ1-1, with a possible D match to TRBD1 (5 bases). With 4 bases removed from V and 5 bases from J, the gap between germline ends came to 11 bases. The CDR3 is 13 amino acids. Germline V gene lookup returns CDR1 SGHNT and CDR2 YENEEA. Combining the CDR3 with reference TRBV11-3 and TRBJ1-1 gives the whole variable domain EAGVVQSPRYKIIEKKQPVAFWCNPISGHNTLYWYLQNLGQGPELLIRYENEEAVDDSQLPKDRFSAERLKGVDSTLKIQPAELGDSAVYLCASSSTAGTEAFFGQGTRLTVV.

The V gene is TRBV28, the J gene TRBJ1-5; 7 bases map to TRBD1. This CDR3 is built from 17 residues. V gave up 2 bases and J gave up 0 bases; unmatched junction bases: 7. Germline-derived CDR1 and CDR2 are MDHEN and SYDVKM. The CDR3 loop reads CASSLSRGSYSNQPQHF. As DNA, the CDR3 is TGTGCCAGCAGTTTAAGCAGGGGGTCTTATAGCAATCAGCCCCAGCATTTT.

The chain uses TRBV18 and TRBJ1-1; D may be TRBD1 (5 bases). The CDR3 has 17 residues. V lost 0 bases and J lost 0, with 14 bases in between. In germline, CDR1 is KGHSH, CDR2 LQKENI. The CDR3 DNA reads TGTGCCAGCTCACCACCGGGGCAGCGAGTCTTGAACACTGAAGCTTTCTTT. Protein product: CASSPPGQRVLNTEAFF. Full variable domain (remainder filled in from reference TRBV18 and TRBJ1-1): NAGVMQNPRHLVRRRGQEARLRCSPMKGHSHVYWYRQLPEEGLKFMVYLQKENIIDESGMPKERFSAEFPKEGPSILRIQQVVRGDSAAYFCASSPPGQRVLNTEAFFGQGTRLTVV.

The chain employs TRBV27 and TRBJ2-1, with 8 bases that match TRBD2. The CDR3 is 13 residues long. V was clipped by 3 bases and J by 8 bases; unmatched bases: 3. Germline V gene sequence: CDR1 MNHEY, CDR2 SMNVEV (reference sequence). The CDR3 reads CASSFTSGYEQFF. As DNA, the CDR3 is TGTGCCAGCAGTTTTACTAGCGGTTATGAGCAGTTCTTC.

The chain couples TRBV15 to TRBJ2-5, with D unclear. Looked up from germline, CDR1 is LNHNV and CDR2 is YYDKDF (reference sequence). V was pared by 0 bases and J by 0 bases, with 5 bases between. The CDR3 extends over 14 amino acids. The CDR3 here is CATSRDEYQETQYF. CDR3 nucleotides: TGTGCCACCAGCAGAGATGAGTACCAAGAGACCCAGTACTTC. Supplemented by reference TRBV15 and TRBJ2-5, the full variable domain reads DAMVIQNPRYQVTQFGKPVTLSCSQTLNHNVMYWYQQKSSQAPKLLFHYYDKDFNNEADTPDNFQSRRPNTSFCFLDIRSPGLGDTAMYLCATSRDEYQETQYFGPGTRLLVL.

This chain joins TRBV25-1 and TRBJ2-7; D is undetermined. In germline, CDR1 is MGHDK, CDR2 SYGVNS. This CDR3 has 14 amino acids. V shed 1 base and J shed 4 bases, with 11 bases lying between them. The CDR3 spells CASSESPPNYEQYF. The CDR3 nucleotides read TGTGCCAGCAGTGAATCCCCCCCAAATTACGAGCAGTACTTC.

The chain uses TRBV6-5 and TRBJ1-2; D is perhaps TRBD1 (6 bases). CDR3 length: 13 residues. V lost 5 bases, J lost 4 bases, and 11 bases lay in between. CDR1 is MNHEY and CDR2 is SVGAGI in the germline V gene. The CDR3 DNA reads TGTGCCAGCAGTAACACAGGGCTCTATGGCTACACCTTC. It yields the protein CASSNTGLYGYTF.

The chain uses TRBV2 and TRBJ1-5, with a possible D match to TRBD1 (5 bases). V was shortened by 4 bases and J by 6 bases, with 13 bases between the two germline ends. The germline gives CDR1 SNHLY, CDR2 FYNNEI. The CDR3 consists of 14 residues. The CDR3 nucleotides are TGTGCCAGCAGTGTAGGGGTAAGAAGTCAGCCCCAGCATTTT. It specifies CASSVGVRSQPQHF.

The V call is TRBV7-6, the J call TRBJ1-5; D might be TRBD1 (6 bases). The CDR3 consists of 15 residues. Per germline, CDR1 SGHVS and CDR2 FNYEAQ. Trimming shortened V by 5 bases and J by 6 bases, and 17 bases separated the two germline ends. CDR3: CASSPLGQSGQPQHF. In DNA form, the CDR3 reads TGTGCCAGCAGCCCCCTTGGACAGTCCGGTCAGCCCCAGCATTTT.

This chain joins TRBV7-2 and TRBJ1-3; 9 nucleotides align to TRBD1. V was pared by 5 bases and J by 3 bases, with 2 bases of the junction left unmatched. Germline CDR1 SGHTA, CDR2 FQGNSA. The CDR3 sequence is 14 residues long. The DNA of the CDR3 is TGTGCCAGCAGCCGGACAGGGGATGGAAACACCATATATTTT. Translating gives CASSRTGDGNTIYF.

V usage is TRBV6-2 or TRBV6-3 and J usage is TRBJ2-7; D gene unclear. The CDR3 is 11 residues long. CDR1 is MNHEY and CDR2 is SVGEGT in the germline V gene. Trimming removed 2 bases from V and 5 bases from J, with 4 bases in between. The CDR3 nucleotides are TGTGCCAGCAGTTACAGCGACGAGCAGTACTTC. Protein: CASSYSDEQYF.

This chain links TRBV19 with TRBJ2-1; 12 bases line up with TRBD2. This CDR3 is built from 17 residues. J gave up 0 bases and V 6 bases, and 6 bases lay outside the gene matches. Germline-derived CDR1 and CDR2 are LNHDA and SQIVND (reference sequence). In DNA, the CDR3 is TGTGCCAGTAGGCCCACTAGCGGGAGGAGCTCCTACAATGAGCAGTTCTTC. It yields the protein CASRPTSGRSSYNEQFF.

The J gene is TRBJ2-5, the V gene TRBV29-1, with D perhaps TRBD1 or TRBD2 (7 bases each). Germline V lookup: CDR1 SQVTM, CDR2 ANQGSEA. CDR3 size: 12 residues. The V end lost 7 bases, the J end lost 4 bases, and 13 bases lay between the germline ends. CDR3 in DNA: TGCAGCGGTGACAGGGAGGGAGAGACCCAGTACTTC. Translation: CSGDREGETQYF. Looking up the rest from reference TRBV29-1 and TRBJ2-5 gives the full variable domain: SAVISQKPSRDICQRGTSLTIQCQVDSQVTMMFWYRQQPGQSLTLIATANQGSEATYESGFVIDKFPISRPNLTFSTLTVSNMSPEDSSIYLCSGDREGETQYFGPGTRLLVL.

For the CDR3, the DNA is TGTGCCAGCAGCGGAGGACAGGGGAACACTGAAGCTTTCTTT. It encodes CASSGGQGNTEAFF. The chain links TRBV9 to TRBJ1-1; 8 nucleotides agree with TRBD1. The CDR3 spans 14 residues. Germline V lookup: CDR1 SGDLS, CDR2 YYNGEE. V was pared by 3 bases and J by 1 base, with 2 bases of the junction left unmatched.

Here the CDR3 reads CASSLIPLAGGLNEQFF. As DNA, the CDR3 is TGTGCCAGCAGCTTAATCCCCCTAGCGGGAGGGCTCAATGAGCAGTTCTTC. V gene TRBV7-3 combines with J gene TRBJ2-1; 12 bases map to TRBD2. The germline gives CDR1 SGHTA, CDR2 FQGTGA. Trimming took 1 base from V and 6 from J; bases not matched to a gene: 7. The CDR3 consists of 17 residues.

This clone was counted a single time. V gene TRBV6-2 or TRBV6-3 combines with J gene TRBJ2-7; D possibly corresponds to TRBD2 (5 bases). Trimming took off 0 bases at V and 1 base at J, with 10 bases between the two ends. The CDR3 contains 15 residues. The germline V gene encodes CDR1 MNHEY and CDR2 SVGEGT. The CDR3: CASSYSLGRSYEQYF. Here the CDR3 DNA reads TGTGCCAGCAGTTACTCCCTGGGGAGATCCTACGAGCAGTACTTC.

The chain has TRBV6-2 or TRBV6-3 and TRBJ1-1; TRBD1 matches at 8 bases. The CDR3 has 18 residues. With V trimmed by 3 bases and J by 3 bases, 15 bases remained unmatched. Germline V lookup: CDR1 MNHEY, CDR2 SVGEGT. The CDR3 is CASSYTRTGSYGYTEAFF. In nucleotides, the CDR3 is TGTGCCAGCAGTTATACTCGGACAGGGAGCTATGGGTACACTGAAGCTTTCTTT.

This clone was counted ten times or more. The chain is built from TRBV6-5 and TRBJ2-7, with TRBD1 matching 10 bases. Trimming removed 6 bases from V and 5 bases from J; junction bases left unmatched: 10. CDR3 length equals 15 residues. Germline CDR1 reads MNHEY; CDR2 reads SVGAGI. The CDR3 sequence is CASRTGGANLNEQYF. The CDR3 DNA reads TGTGCCAGCAGGACAGGGGGCGCCAATTTGAACGAGCAGTACTTC.

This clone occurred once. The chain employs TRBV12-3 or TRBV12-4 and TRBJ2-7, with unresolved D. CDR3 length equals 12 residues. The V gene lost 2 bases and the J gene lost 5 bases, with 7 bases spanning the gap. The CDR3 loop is CASSLSSDEQYF. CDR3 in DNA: TGTGCCAGCAGTTTATCATCGGACGAGCAGTACTTC.

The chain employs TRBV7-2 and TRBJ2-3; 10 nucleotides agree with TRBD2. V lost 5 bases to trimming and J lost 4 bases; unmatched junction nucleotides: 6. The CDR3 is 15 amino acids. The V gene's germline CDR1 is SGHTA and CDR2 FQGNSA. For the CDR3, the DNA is TGTGCCAGCAGCCAGATCGGACTAGCGGCAGATACGCAGTATTTT. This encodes CASSQIGLAADTQYF.

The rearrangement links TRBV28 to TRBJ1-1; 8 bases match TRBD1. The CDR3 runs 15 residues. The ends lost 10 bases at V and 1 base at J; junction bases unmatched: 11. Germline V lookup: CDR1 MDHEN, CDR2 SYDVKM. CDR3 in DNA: TGTGCCAACACCCCCATAGACAGGGGGAACACTGAAGCTTTCTTT. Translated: CANTPIDRGNTEAFF.

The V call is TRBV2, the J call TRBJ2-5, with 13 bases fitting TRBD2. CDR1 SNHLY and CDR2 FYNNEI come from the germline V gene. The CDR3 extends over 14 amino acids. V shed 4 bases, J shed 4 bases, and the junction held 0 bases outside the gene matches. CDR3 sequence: CASSGTSGGETQYF. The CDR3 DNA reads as TGTGCCAGCAGTGGGACTAGCGGGGGAGAGACCCAGTACTTC.

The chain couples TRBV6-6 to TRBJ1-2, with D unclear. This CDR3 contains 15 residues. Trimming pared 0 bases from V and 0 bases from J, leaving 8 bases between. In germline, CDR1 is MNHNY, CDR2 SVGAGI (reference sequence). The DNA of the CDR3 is TGTGCCAGCAGTTACTCCGGCGGGGCTAACTATGGCTACACCTTC. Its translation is CASSYSGGANYGYTF.